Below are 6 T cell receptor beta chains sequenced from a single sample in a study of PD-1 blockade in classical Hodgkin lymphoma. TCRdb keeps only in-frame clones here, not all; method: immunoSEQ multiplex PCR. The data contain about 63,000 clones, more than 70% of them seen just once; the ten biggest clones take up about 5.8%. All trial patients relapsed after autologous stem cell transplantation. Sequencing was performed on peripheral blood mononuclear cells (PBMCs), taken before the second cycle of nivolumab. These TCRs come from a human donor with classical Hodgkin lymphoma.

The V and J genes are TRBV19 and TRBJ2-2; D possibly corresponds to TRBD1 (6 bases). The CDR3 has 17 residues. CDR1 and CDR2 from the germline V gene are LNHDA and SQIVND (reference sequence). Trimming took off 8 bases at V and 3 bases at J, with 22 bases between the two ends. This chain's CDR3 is CASVPTQGPIDTGELFF. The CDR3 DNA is TGTGCCAGTGTTCCAACACAGGGACCCATCGACACCGGGGAGCTGTTTTTT.

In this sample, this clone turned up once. CDR3 sequence: CASSQVVLTEAFF. Written as DNA, the CDR3 is TGTGCCAGCAGTCAGGTTGTTCTTACTGAAGCTTTCTTT. V gene TRBV6-1 combines with J gene TRBJ1-1; the D is unclear. V was clipped by 5 bases and J by 5 bases, with 12 bases between them. The CDR3 runs 13 residues. Germline CDR1 reads MNHNS; CDR2 reads SASEGT.

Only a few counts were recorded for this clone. The CDR3 DNA reads TGTGCCAGCAGCCCGTCGTGTCAGCCCCAGCATTTT. It encodes CASSPSCQPQHF. The V call is TRBV21-1, the J call TRBJ1-5. TRBV21-1 is designated a pseudogene. The CDR3 sequence is 12 residues long.

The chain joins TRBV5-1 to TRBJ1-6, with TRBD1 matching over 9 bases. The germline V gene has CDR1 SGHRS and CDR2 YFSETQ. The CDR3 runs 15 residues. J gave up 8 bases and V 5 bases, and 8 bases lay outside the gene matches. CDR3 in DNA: TGCGCCAGCAGGCTACAGGGGGCCTCGGATTCACCCCTCCACTTT. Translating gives CASRLQGASDSPLHF.

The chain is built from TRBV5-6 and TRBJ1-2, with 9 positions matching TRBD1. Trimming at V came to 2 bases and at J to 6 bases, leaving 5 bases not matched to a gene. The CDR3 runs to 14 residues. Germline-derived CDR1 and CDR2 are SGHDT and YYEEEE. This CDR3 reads CASSFQNRGHGYTF. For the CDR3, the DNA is TGTGCCAGCAGCTTTCAGAACAGGGGGCATGGCTACACCTTC.

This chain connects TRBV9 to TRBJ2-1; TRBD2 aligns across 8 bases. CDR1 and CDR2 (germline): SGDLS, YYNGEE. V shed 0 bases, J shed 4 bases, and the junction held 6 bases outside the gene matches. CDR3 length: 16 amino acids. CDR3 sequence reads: CASSVGGSGVYNEQFF. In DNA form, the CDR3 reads TGTGCCAGCAGCGTAGGAGGTAGCGGGGTATACAATGAGCAGTTCTTC.